This passage covers 29 T cell receptor beta chains from one sample sequenced in a study of identifying expanded T cells in peripheral blood (dated by TCRdb to between 2019 and 2020). Receptor libraries were prepared by the immunoSEQ multiplex PCR assay. TCRdb took this table from immuneACCESS and kept in-frame rearrangements with V and J called. Such tables lack part of the clones; where checked against another copy, unresolved V genes explain under half of the gap, and the rest is unexplained. For this sample there are 60,000 to 70,000 clones; over 80% appear just once. About a fifth of the sample belongs to the ten largest clones. The specimen was blood. The receptor set was obtained from a person aged 18 to 75 in good health.

This rearrangement joins TRBV5-6 to TRBJ2-2; 9 bases align to TRBD1. The germline CDR1 and CDR2 sequences are SGHDT and YYEEEE. J was trimmed by 5 bases and V by 0 bases; bases with no gene match: 2. The CDR3 totals 15 residues. The CDR3: CASSLGDRATGELFF. CDR3 bases: TGTGCCAGCAGCTTGGGGGACAGGGCAACCGGGGAGCTGTTTTTT.

This clone was recorded a few times. The V gene is TRBV2, the J gene TRBJ2-5; D is ambiguous. The V and J ends lost 6 bases and 5 bases respectively, with 7 bases between them. Germline V gene data show CDR1 as SNHLY and CDR2 as FYNNEI. The CDR3 consists of 11 residues. Written as DNA, the CDR3 is TGTGCCAGCAGCGGCGTTGAGACCCAGTACTTC. Protein product: CASSGVETQYF.

The V gene is TRBV9, the J gene TRBJ2-6; 8 positions match TRBD1. J gave up 0 bases and V 3 bases, and 5 bases lay outside the gene matches. This CDR3 has 17 amino acids. The germline V gene has CDR1 SGDLS and CDR2 YYNGEE. DNA of the CDR3: TGTGCCAGCAGCGCACGGACAGGGACCTCTGGGGCCAACGTCCTGACTTTC. Its protein product is CASSARTGTSGANVLTF.

The CDR3: CASSESPNYGYTF. The CDR3 DNA follows: TGTGCCAGCAGTGAGTCCCCGAACTATGGCTACACCTTC. This rearrangement joins TRBV2 to TRBJ1-2, with D unclear. The V end was cut by 3 bases, the J end by 2 bases, with 7 bases between. The germline gives CDR1 SNHLY, CDR2 FYNNEI. The CDR3 is 13 amino acids. Full variable domain (missing parts from reference TRBV2 and TRBJ1-2): EPEVTQTPSHQVTQMGQEVILRCVPISNHLYFYWYRQILGQKVEFLVSFYNNEISEKSEIFDDQFSVERPDGSNFTLKIRSTKLEDSAMYFCASSESPNYGYTFGSGTRLTVV.

The chain recombines TRBV4-1 with TRBJ2-1; TRBD2 aligns across 7 bases. With 2 bases clipped from V and 7 bases from J, the junction kept 5 bases outside the gene matches. This CDR3 comprises 14 residues. The germline gives CDR1 MGHRA, CDR2 YSYEKL. DNA of the CDR3: TGCGCCAGCAGCCAATACCAACTAGCGAATGAGCAGTTCTTC. As protein: CASSQYQLANEQFF.

This chain uses TRBV5-5 with TRBJ2-1; 13 bases are a match to TRBD2. CDR3 length: 16 residues. Looked up from germline, CDR1 is SGHKS and CDR2 is YYEKEE (reference sequence). With V trimmed by 4 bases and J by 10 bases, 11 bases remained unmatched. The CDR3 DNA sequence: TGTGCCAGCAGCAGACGGACTAGCGGGAGTTTCGGGGAGCAGTTCTTC. Amino acid sequence: CASSRRTSGSFGEQFF.

The chain combines TRBV2 with TRBJ2-2; 12 positions agree with TRBD2. J gave up 1 base and V 8 bases, and 17 bases lay outside the gene matches. The germline gives CDR1 SNHLY, CDR2 FYNNEI. This CDR3 region has 20 residues. Here the CDR3 DNA reads TGTGCCAGCTCGGGTCCCTCTAGCGGGGGGGCGACATGGAACACCGGGGAGCTGTTTTTT. It specifies CASSGPSSGGATWNTGELFF. Together with reference TRBV2 and TRBJ2-2, the CDR3 gives the full variable domain: EPEVTQTPSHQVTQMGQEVILRCVPISNHLYFYWYRQILGQKVEFLVSFYNNEISEKSEIFDDQFSVERPDGSNFTLKIRSTKLEDSAMYFCASSGPSSGGATWNTGELFFGEGSRLTVL.

CDR3: CASSSESGHNTDTQYF. The CDR3 DNA reads TGTGCCAGCAGTTCAGAGAGCGGCCATAACACAGATACGCAGTATTTT. The rearrangement joins TRBV9 to TRBJ2-3, with a tentative D call TRBD2 (5 bases). Germline CDR1 reads SGDLS; CDR2 reads YYNGEE. With 5 bases removed from V and 2 bases from J, the gap between germline ends came to 18 bases. The CDR3 loop spans 16 amino acids.

J is TRBJ2-7 and V is TRBV2, with D tentatively TRBD1 or TRBD2 (5 bases each). Trimming removed 6 bases from V and 3 bases from J, with 15 bases in between. The CDR3 covers 14 residues. From germline, CDR1 is SNHLY and CDR2 FYNNEI. CDR3 DNA: TGTGCCAGCAGATTACCGGGACGGGGCTACGAGCAGTACTTC. It specifies CASRLPGRGYEQYF.

The chain carries TRBV5-1 and TRBJ2-7; maybe TRBD2 (6 bases). The length of the CDR3 is 17 residues. The germline V gene encodes CDR1 SGHRS and CDR2 YFSETQ. V lost 4 bases, J lost 4 bases, and 24 bases lay in between. The CDR3 loop reads CASSVGTKDGGKYEQYF. CDR3 nucleotide sequence: TGCGCCAGCAGCGTTGGAACCAAAGACGGGGGTAAGTACGAGCAGTACTTC.

This chain joins TRBV15 and TRBJ2-4; D is possibly TRBD2 (5 bases). The CDR3 covers 18 residues. Germline V CDR1 and CDR2: LNHNV, YYDKDF (reference sequence). V was pared by 2 bases and J by 8 bases, with 25 bases between. CDR3 coding DNA: TGTGCCACCAGCAGACCGGGTGGGCGGCCGGGGTTGGTAGACATTCAGTACTTC. This codes for CATSRPGGRPGLVDIQYF.

The CDR3 loop reads CASSYFGGRVTGELFF. Written as DNA, the CDR3 is TGTGCCAGCAGTTACTTCGGCGGGAGGGTTACCGGGGAGCTGTTTTTT. The chain carries TRBV6-5 and TRBJ2-2, with TRBD2 matching over 9 bases. Per the germline V gene, CDR1 is MNHEY and CDR2 is SVGAGI. The CDR3 is made up of 16 amino acids. With V trimmed by 1 base and J by 5 bases, 5 bases remained unmatched.

To note about this clone: A read error may produce the germline difference seen at one junction end. At the DNA level, this CDR3 is encoded by other sequences in the same sample as well. The CDR3 region is CASSYSSNQPQHF. CDR3 bases: TGTGCTAGCAGTTACAGTTCCAATCAGCCCCAGCATTTT. The V gene is TRBV6-6, the J gene TRBJ1-5; D is ambiguous. CDR3 length: 13 amino acids. Germline loops: CDR1 MNHNY, CDR2 SVGAGI (reference sequence).

This clone was counted between two and nine times. This chain links TRBV7-2 with TRBJ1-5; D is ambiguous. CDR3 length: 15 amino acids. V lost 5 bases to trimming and J lost 0 bases, with 11 bases between them. Per the germline V gene, CDR1 is SGHTA and CDR2 is FQGNSA. The CDR3 coding sequence is TGTGCCAGCAGCCCAGGACGGGATAGCAATCAGCCCCAGCATTTT. Its protein product is CASSPGRDSNQPQHF.

The chain uses TRBV9 and TRBJ2-5; D tentatively fits TRBD1 or TRBD2 (6 bases each). This CDR3 has 15 residues. Trimming pared 0 bases from V and 1 base from J, leaving 10 bases between. Germline V gives CDR1 SGDLS, CDR2 YYNGEE. CDR3 loop: CASSVDGGVQETQYF. CDR3 sequence (DNA): TGTGCCAGCAGCGTAGACGGGGGCGTCCAAGAGACCCAGTACTTC.

The chain recombines TRBV28 with TRBJ2-3; 8 nucleotides agree with TRBD1. Trimming removed 7 bases from V and 1 base from J; junction bases left unmatched: 4. Per the germline V gene, CDR1 is MDHEN and CDR2 is SYDVKM. The CDR3 covers 14 residues. The CDR3, as DNA: TGTGCCAGCACTCAACAGGGGGGCACAGATACGCAGTATTTT. Protein sequence: CASTQQGGTDTQYF.

V and J are TRBV12-5 and TRBJ2-1, with D perhaps matching TRBD2 (6 bases). Germline CDR1 LGHNT, CDR2 FRNRAP. The CDR3 has 12 amino acids. Trimming cost V 8 bases and J 4 bases, with 9 bases left between them. The DNA for the CDR3 is TGTGCTAGTTCCCGGGAGTACAATGAGCAGTTCTTC. Amino acids: CASSREYNEQFF.

This rearrangement joins TRBV10-3 to TRBJ1-5, with D perhaps matching TRBD1 (5 bases). Germline loops: CDR1 ENHRY, CDR2 SYGVKD. V was shortened by 6 bases and J by 6 bases, with 12 bases between the two germline ends. The length of the CDR3 is 13 residues. CDR3 nucleotides: TGTGCCATCAGGTTAGGGGCCGGTCAGCCCCAGCATTTT. Translated, it gives CAIRLGAGQPQHF.

The rearrangement joins TRBV5-1 to TRBJ2-3; unclear D gene. V was cut by 0 bases and J by 2 bases, with 7 bases left in between. The CDR3 has 14 residues. Per the germline V gene, CDR1 is SGHRS and CDR2 is YFSETQ. DNA for the CDR3: TGCGCCAGCAGCTTGGGAGCGAACACAGATACGCAGTATTTT. This translates into CASSLGANTDTQYF. Variable domain in full (rest from reference TRBV5-1 and TRBJ2-3): KAGVTQTPRYLIKTRGQQVTLSCSPISGHRSVSWYQQTPGQGLQFLFEYFSETQRNKGNFPGRFSGRQFSNSRSEMNVSTLELGDSALYLCASSLGANTDTQYFGPGTRLTVL.

The rearrangement uses TRBV21-1 and TRBJ2-4; TRBD1 is the table's D call, not checked against the DNA. TRBV21-1 is tagged as a pseudogene. The CDR3 totals 18 residues. The CDR3 DNA follows: TGTGCCAGCAGGCGGAAAGGGGGCGGAAAATTCCCCAAAAACATTCAGTACTTC. Its translation is CASRRKGGGKFPKNIQYF.

The rearrangement links TRBV5-4 to TRBJ2-3; 7 positions match TRBD1. CDR1 is SGHNT, CDR2 YYREEE, per germline (reference sequence). The CDR3 loop spans 16 amino acids. V was clipped by 4 bases and J by 5 bases; unmatched bases: 13. Here the CDR3 reads CASSTRQGSLGDTQYF. In nucleotides, the CDR3 is TGTGCCAGCAGCACACGACAGGGAAGTTTAGGAGATACGCAGTATTTT.

The V gene is TRBV9, the J gene TRBJ2-1, with 8 bases matching TRBD2. The junction had 9 bases not matched to a gene; V was cut back by 0 bases and J by 7 bases. This CDR3 is 16 amino acids long. Germline V gene data show CDR1 as SGDLS and CDR2 as YYNGEE. This CDR3 reads CASSVVSAGVLNEQFF. As DNA, the CDR3 is TGTGCCAGCAGCGTAGTCTCAGCGGGAGTATTAAATGAGCAGTTCTTC.

V gene TRBV5-4 combines with J gene TRBJ1-4; D ambiguous. The CDR3 spans 14 residues. V was shortened by 1 base and J by 0 bases, with 4 bases between the two germline ends. CDR1 is SGHNT and CDR2 is YYREEE in the germline V gene (reference sequence). The DNA for the CDR3 is TGTGCCAGCAGCTTGACAGCAACTAATGAAAAACTGTTTTTT. This gives the protein CASSLTATNEKLFF. The full variable domain, in which reference TRBV5-4 and TRBJ1-4 provide the parts outside the CDR3, is ETGVTQSPTHLIKTRGQQVTLRCSSQSGHNTVSWYQQALGQGPQFIFQYYREEENGRGNFPPRFSGLQFPNYSSELNVNALELDDSALYLCASSLTATNEKLFFGSGTQLSVL.

This chain joins TRBV30 and TRBJ2-4, with D possibly matching TRBD1 (6 bases). The germline V and J ends were trimmed by 4 bases and 1 base, with 17 bases remaining between them. The CDR3 consists of 16 residues. From germline, CDR1 is GTSNPN and CDR2 SVGIG (reference sequence). The CDR3 is CAWMGIGGAAKNIQYF. In DNA form, the CDR3 reads TGTGCCTGGATGGGCATAGGGGGAGCGGCCAAAAACATTCAGTACTTC.

This clone appeared a single time. A read error may account for a junction end that differs from germline. This chain joins TRBV11-3 and TRBJ2-5; D could derive from TRBD1 or TRBD2 (5 bases each). The CDR3 spans 14 residues. Looked up from germline, CDR1 is SGHNT and CDR2 is YENEEA. The CDR3 nucleotides are TGTGCCAGCAGCTGGTTGGGGGACCAGGAGACCCAGTACTTC. Translated: CASSWLGDQETQYF.

This chain connects TRBV29-1 to TRBJ2-3; TRBD1 matches at 7 bases. Per germline, CDR1 SQVTM and CDR2 ANQGSEA. Trimming took 2 bases from V and 4 from J; bases not matched to a gene: 0. CDR3 length equals 12 residues. The CDR3 DNA reads TGCAGCGTTGAAAGGGGGCCAGATACGCAGTATTTT. Amino acid sequence: CSVERGPDTQYF.

The genes are TRBV5-1 and TRBJ1-2; D may be TRBD1 (5 bases). The CDR3 consists of 14 residues. V was clipped by 5 bases and J by 8 bases, with 19 bases between them. Germline assignment: CDR1 SGHRS and CDR2 YFSETQ. The CDR3 sequence is CASSFGAGREGYTF. CDR3 nucleotides: TGCGCCAGCAGTTTCGGGGCAGGGCGAGAGGGCTACACCTTC.

The gene calls are TRBV7-2 and TRBJ2-3, with 7 bases identical to TRBD1. The CDR3 is made up of 14 amino acids. Trimming cost V 4 bases and J 1 base; bases outside gene matches: 2. Germline V CDR1 and CDR2: SGHTA, FQGNSA. CDR3 nucleotide sequence: TGTGCCAGCAGCTCCGACAGGGGCACAGATACGCAGTATTTT. This codes for CASSSDRGTDTQYF.

This clone was seen more than once but under ten times. This specimen includes other DNA sequences encoding the same CDR3. The chain carries TRBV27 and TRBJ1-1, with D possibly TRBD1 on 5 matching bases. CDR1 is MNHEY, CDR2 SMNVEV, per germline (reference sequence). V was pared by 2 bases and J by 5 bases, with 9 bases between. There are 13 residues in the CDR3. This CDR3 is CASSLRGRTEAFF. Written as DNA, the CDR3 is TGTGCCAGCAGTTTAAGGGGCCGGACTGAAGCTTTCTTT.